These 12 T cell receptor beta chains were all obtained from the same sample, sequenced in a study of T cells in Graves' hyperthyroidism and ophthalmopathy. There were TCR beta CDR3 regions amplified from RNA transcripts. Carried out on the TCR CDR3, a first-round RT-PCR used the HTBI primer set. In TCRdb, the multiplex PCR reads were re-called with MiXCR into one record per CDR3 protein. The sample holds roughly 400,000 distinct CDR3 sequences, about an eighth seen once. Specimen: blood. Source of these receptors: a man aged 45 to 65 with Graves' ophthalmopathy.

This clonotype was seen at least ten times. CDR3 amino acids: CSATANRLATRTDTQYF. The CDR3 DNA reads as TGCAGTGCTACAGCCAACCGACTAGCAACTCGCACAGATACGCAGTATTTT. The genes are TRBV20-1 and TRBJ2-3, with 7 bases fitting TRBD2. In germline, CDR1 is DFQATT, CDR2 SNEGSKA (reference sequence). The CDR3 runs to 17 residues. Trimming removed 4 bases from V and 1 base from J; junction bases left unmatched: 14.

This clonotype was seen many times. CDR3 nucleotides: TGTGCCAGCAGATCAGGGGATACGAACACCGGGGAGCTGTTTTTT. The encoded protein is CASRSGDTNTGELFF. The chain employs TRBV2 and TRBJ2-2, with D tentatively TRBD1 (6 bases). CDR1 and CDR2 (germline): SNHLY, FYNNEI. The germline V and J ends were trimmed by 6 bases and 0 bases, with 11 bases remaining between them. The CDR3 runs to 15 residues.

This clonotype was found a few times. This chain uses TRBV19 with TRBJ2-2; D unclear. Trimming took off 5 bases at V and 7 bases at J, with 11 bases between the two ends. The CDR3 consists of 13 residues. Germline V gene lookup returns CDR1 LNHDA and CDR2 SQIVND (reference sequence). The CDR3 loop is CASSPKRDGELFF. The CDR3 DNA sequence: TGTGCCAGTAGTCCAAAAAGAGACGGGGAGCTGTTTTTT.

This clonotype was counted a few times. The chain employs TRBV9 and TRBJ2-5; TRBD2 matches at 14 bases. Germline V gene lookup returns CDR1 SGDLS and CDR2 YYNGEE. The CDR3 totals 17 residues. J gave up 2 bases and V 3 bases, and 6 bases lay outside the gene matches. The CDR3 region has the DNA TGTGCCAGCAGCGGGACGAGACTAGCGGGAGGGCAAGAGACCCAGTACTTC. Protein product: CASSGTRLAGGQETQYF.

For the CDR3, the DNA is TGTGCCATCAGTGACCCGGGGAGCGGAACTCAAGAGACCCAGTACTTC. It codes for CAISDPGSGTQETQYF. This chain uses TRBV10-3 with TRBJ2-5, with TRBD2 as a possible D gene (5 bases). This CDR3 is built from 16 residues. Germline lookup yields CDR1 ENHRY and CDR2 SYGVKD. V lost 3 bases, J lost 2 bases, and 16 bases lay in between.

This clonotype was detected ten times or more. The genes are TRBV28 and TRBJ2-2; 7 bases align to TRBD1. In germline, CDR1 is MDHEN, CDR2 SYDVKM. This CDR3 spans 14 amino acids. After removal of 6 bases from V and 5 bases from J, the junction contained 6 bases not matched to a gene. CDR3 coding DNA: TGTGCCAGCAGGGACCCAGGGGGAACCGGGGAGCTGTTTTTT. It encodes CASRDPGGTGELFF. Together with reference TRBV28 and TRBJ2-2, the CDR3 gives the full variable domain: DVKVTQSSRYLVKRTGEKVFLECVQDMDHENMFWYRQDPGLGLRLIYFSYDVKMKEKGDIPEGYSVSREKKERFSLILESASTNQTSMYLCASRDPGGTGELFFGEGSRLTVL.

This clonotype appeared many times. V is TRBV15 and J is TRBJ2-1, with no clear D. Germline V gene lookup returns CDR1 LNHNV and CDR2 YYDKDF (reference sequence). This CDR3 spans 14 amino acids. The V gene lost 2 bases and the J gene lost 7 bases, with 12 bases spanning the gap. The CDR3 DNA sequence: TGTGCCACCAGCAGACTAGTTACGGAGAATGAGCAGTTCTTC. This translates into CATSRLVTENEQFF.

This clonotype has a handful of counts. The chain links TRBV6-1 to TRBJ1-5, with D maybe TRBD1 (5 bases). The CDR3 spans 14 residues. V was trimmed by 1 base and J by 6 bases, leaving 10 bases between them. Germline lookup yields CDR1 MNHNS and CDR2 SASEGT. The DNA for the CDR3 is TGTGCCAGCAGTGAAGTTGGGACGATTCAGCCCCAGCATTTT. It translates to CASSEVGTIQPQHF.

The V and J genes are TRBV7-2 and TRBJ2-3; the D gene could be TRBD1 or TRBD2 (5 bases each). From germline, CDR1 is SGHTA and CDR2 FQGNSA. The V gene lost 1 base and the J gene lost 4 bases, with 9 bases spanning the gap. The CDR3 sequence is 14 residues long. DNA for the CDR3: TGTGCCAGCAGCTTAGACCAGGGAGCAGATACGCAGTATTTT. Translation: CASSLDQGADTQYF.

Concerning this clonotype: This clone may be a read error of a much larger clone one base away. The genes are TRBV28 and TRBJ2-5, with unresolved D. The CDR3 sequence is 14 residues long. The germline CDR1 and CDR2 sequences are MDHEN and SYDVKM. In DNA, the CDR3 is TGTGCCACCGGGTCTCTCGGTCTCCAAGAGACCAAGTACTTC. The encoded protein is CATGSLGLQETKYF.

The sample holds many counts of this clonotype. The rearrangement links TRBV11-2 to TRBJ1-4; D not resolved. V was pared by 5 bases and J by 4 bases, with 5 bases between. Germline CDR1 reads SGHAT; CDR2 reads FQNNGV. CDR3 length: 12 residues. CDR3 in DNA: TGTGCCAGCAGCGGACTTAATGAAAAACTGTTTTTT. This translates into CASSGLNEKLFF.

This clonotype was seen a handful of times. The genes are TRBV11-2 and TRBJ2-1; D might be TRBD1 (6 bases). The CDR3 extends over 14 amino acids. Per germline, CDR1 SGHAT and CDR2 FQNNGV. The germline V and J ends were trimmed by 4 bases and 14 bases, with 21 bases remaining between them. Here the CDR3 DNA reads TGTGCCAGCAGCTCGCTAGAGAGAACTCAGGGGAAGTTCTTC. It is translated as CASSSLERTQGKFF.